The T cell receptor beta chain described here comes from a study of cytomegalovirus exposure and HLA in healthy donors. V was pared by 7 bases and J by 3 bases, with 9 bases between. This CDR3 comprises 11 residues. Per the germline V gene, CDR1 is DFQATT and CDR2 is SNEGSKA (reference sequence). Primers for the PCR totalled 60 Vbeta and 13 Jbeta. Assay used: immunoSEQ multiplex PCR; TCRdb lists only in-frame clones, some missing. The sample shows approximately 120,000 clones, about three quarters of them seen only once. The rearrangement uses TRBV20-1 and TRBJ2-5; D might be TRBD1 (6 bases). This clonotype was sampled from a female donor in good health and CMV-seronegative. Sample: PBMCs. The DNA for the CDR3 is TGCAGTGGACAGGTTGAAGAGACCCAGTACTTC. This gives the protein CSGQVEETQYF.